The 10 T cell receptor beta chains reported below all come from one sample, sequenced in a study of response to subunit inactivated influenza vaccine. In TCRdb, the RT-PCR reads were re-called with MiXCR into one record per CDR3 protein. The sample carries roughly 700,000 distinct CDR3 sequences, around 13% recorded once. The source material was PBMCs from blood, sampled 14 to 15 days before vaccination. These receptors came from a man over 45 who received an inactivated influenza vaccine.

This clonotype was recorded many times. The J gene is TRBJ2-7, the V gene TRBV7-8, with 8 bases fitting TRBD2. The germline V gene encodes CDR1 SGHVS and CDR2 FQNEAQ. CDR3 length: 14 amino acids. With 2 bases clipped from V and 1 base from J, the junction kept 1 base outside the gene matches. Here the CDR3 DNA reads TGTGCCAGCAGCTTAATAGCGGGGTCCTACGAGCAGTACTTC. This encodes CASSLIAGSYEQYF.

This rearrangement joins TRBV5-1 to TRBJ2-1; D gene ambiguous. The V gene lost 5 bases and the J gene lost 0 bases, with 6 bases spanning the gap. The CDR3 sequence is 13 residues long. CDR1 is SGHRS and CDR2 is YFSETQ in the germline V gene. CDR3 region: CASRSASYNEQFF. DNA for the CDR3: TGCGCCAGCAGGTCGGCCTCCTACAATGAGCAGTTCTTC.

The table lists this clonotype with a few counts. This chain uses TRBV10-3 with TRBJ2-2; D remains unclear. The CDR3 is 13 residues long. In germline, CDR1 is ENHRY, CDR2 SYGVKD. Trimming left V 8 bases short and J 3 bases short, with 10 bases between. The CDR3 DNA is TGTGCCATCGAGGAGCCCTACACCGGGGAGCTGTTTTTT. It codes for CAIEEPYTGELFF.

This clonotype appeared many times. The chain uses TRBV20-1 and TRBJ1-2; no clear D. V was clipped by 6 bases and J by 0 bases, with 11 bases between them. The CDR3 runs to 13 residues. The germline gives CDR1 DFQATT, CDR2 SNEGSKA (reference sequence). CDR3 DNA: TGCAGTGCCCAAATACGAGCTAACTATGGCTACACCTTC. Protein: CSAQIRANYGYTF.

Of note for this clonotype: Being one base from a much bigger clone, this may be a read error. The rearrangement joins TRBV28 to TRBJ2-7; 9 bases match TRBD1. CDR1 and CDR2 (germline): MDHEN, SYDVKM. This CDR3 has 15 amino acids. CDR3 sequence reads: CAGSLSSGQGYEQYF. In nucleotides, the CDR3 is TGTGCCGGCAGTTTATCTTCGGGACAGGGCTACGAGCAGTACTTC.

This sequence joins TRBV29-1 and TRBJ1-4; the match to TRBD1 covers 9 bases. CDR1 is SQVTM and CDR2 is ANQGSEA in the germline V gene. This CDR3 contains 14 residues. The V segment lost 5 bases and the J segment 8 bases; nucleotides outside the gene matches: 9. The DNA for the CDR3 is TGCAGCGTTATCCCGGGACAGGGAGGCGAAAAACTGTTTTTT. Its protein product is CSVIPGQGGEKLFF.

Only a few counts were recorded for this clonotype. A read error may produce the germline difference seen at one junction end. The chain joins TRBV7-7 to TRBJ2-5; 9 nucleotides line up with TRBD2. CDR1 is SSHAT and CDR2 is FNYEAQ in the germline V gene (reference sequence). This CDR3 contains 15 residues. The CDR3 loop reads CASSLLRGGGETQYF. CDR3 coding DNA: TGTGCTAGCAGCTTATTGCGGGGGGGAGGAGAGACCCAGTACTTC.

In its sample, this clonotype was seen a few times. The chain is built from TRBV5-1 and TRBJ2-5; 7 bases line up with TRBD2. The CDR3 covers 14 residues. V was pared by 0 bases and J by 4 bases, with 3 bases of the junction left unmatched. CDR1 SGHRS and CDR2 YFSETQ come from the germline V gene. CDR3 bases: TGCGCCAGCAGCTTGGTGGCGGGAGTAGAGACCCAGTACTTC. Protein: CASSLVAGVETQYF.

This clonotype was seen more than once but under ten times. This rearrangement joins TRBV4-3 to TRBJ2-2; a weak D match, TRBD1 (5 bases). CDR3 length equals 14 residues. The germline V gene encodes CDR1 LGHNA and CDR2 YSLEER. The V and J ends lost 3 bases and 4 bases respectively, with 9 bases between them. The CDR3: CASSHETATGELFF. The CDR3 DNA reads as TGCGCCAGCAGCCATGAGACAGCCACCGGGGAGCTGTTTTTT.

J is TRBJ2-2 and V is TRBV19; 7 bases fit TRBD1. V shed 3 bases, J shed 0 bases, and the junction held 4 bases outside the gene matches. In germline, CDR1 is LNHDA, CDR2 SQIVND (reference sequence). The CDR3 is 16 residues long. The CDR3 loop reads CASSIQGGANTGELFF. The DNA of the CDR3 is TGTGCCAGTAGTATCCAAGGGGGCGCGAACACCGGGGAGCTGTTTTTT.